This T cell receptor beta chain was recorded in a study of T-cell memory formation after mild COVID-19. The TCR alpha and TCR beta cDNA libraries, bearing sample barcodes and UMIs, were generated by 5'RACE using constant-segment primers. TCRdb re-derived calls from the 5' RACE reads in MiXCR, one entry per CDR3 protein. The sample carries around 500,000 distinct CDR3 sequences, around a sixth recorded once. Trimming stripped 4 bases from V and 2 bases from J, with 12 bases between. CDR3 size: 15 residues. CDR1 is SGHTA and CDR2 is FQGTGA in the germline V gene. The chain uses TRBV7-3 and TRBJ2-1; possibly TRBD2 for D (5 bases). Sequencing input: PBMCs or a T cell subset sorted from them (not recorded which). This clonotype was obtained from an adult woman who had mild COVID-19 (a few samples of this study predate the infection). Cell type and time point are not known. DNA of the CDR3: TGTGCCAGCAGCTCGGACTCCGGCCCCTACAATGAGCAGTTCTTC. Its protein product is CASSSDSGPYNEQFF.